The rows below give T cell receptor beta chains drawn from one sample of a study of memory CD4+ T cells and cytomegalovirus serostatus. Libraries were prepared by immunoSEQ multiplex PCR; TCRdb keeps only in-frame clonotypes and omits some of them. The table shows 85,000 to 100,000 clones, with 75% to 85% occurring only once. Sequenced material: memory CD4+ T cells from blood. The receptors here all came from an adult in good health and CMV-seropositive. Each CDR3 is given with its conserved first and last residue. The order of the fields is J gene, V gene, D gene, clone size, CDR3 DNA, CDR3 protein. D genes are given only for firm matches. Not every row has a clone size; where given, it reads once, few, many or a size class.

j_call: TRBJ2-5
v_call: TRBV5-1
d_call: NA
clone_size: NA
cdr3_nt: TGCGCCAGCAGCTTGGTGGGCGGCAGCCAAGAGACCCAGTACTTC
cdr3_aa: CASSLVGGSQETQYF

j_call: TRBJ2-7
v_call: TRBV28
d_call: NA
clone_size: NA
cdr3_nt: TGTGCCAGCAGCGGACTCAAACCCCACGAGCAGTACTTC
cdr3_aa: CASSGLKPHEQYF

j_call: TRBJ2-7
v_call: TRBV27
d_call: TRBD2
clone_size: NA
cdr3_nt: TGTGCCAGCGCCACCCGGCTAGCGGGAGAAAAGCAGTACTTC
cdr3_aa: CASATRLAGEKQYF

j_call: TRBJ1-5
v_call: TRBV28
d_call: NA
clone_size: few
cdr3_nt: TGTGCCAGCAGTTTTAGCAATCAGCCCCAGCATTTT
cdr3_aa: CASSFSNQPQHF

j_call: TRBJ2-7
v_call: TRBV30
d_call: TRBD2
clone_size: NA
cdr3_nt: TGTGCCTGTACCGGGACTAGCGGGAGGGGGAGCTCCTACGAGCAGTACTTC
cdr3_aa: CACTGTSGRGSSYEQYF

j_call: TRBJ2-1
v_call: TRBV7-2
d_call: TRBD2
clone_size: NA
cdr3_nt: TGTGCCAGCAGCTTAGTAGCGGGAGGACCCTACAATGAGCAGTTCTTC
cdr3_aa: CASSLVAGGPYNEQFF

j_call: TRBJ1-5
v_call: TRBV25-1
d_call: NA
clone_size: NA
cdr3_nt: TGTGCCAGCAGTGAAGGACAGTGGTATCAGCCCCAGCATTTT
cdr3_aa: CASSEGQWYQPQHF

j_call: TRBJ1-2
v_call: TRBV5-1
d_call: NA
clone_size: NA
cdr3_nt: TGCGCCAGCAGCTTGGGCACTTATGGCTACACCTTC
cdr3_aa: CASSLGTYGYTF

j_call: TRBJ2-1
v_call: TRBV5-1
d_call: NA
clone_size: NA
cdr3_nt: TGCGCCAGCAGCTTGGGTGGGAACCCGTACAATGAGCAGTTCTTC
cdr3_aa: CASSLGGNPYNEQFF

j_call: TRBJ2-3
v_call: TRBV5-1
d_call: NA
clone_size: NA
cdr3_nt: TGCGCCAGCAGCTTGGACCGGCAGGGCGCAGATACGCAGTATTTT
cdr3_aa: CASSLDRQGADTQYF

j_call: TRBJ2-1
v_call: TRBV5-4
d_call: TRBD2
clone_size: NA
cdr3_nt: TGTGCCAGCAGCTTACCAACTGGGACTAGCAATGAGCAGTTCTTC
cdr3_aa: CASSLPTGTSNEQFF

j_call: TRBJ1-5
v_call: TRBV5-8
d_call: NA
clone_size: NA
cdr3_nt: TGTGCCAGCAGCTCGACGGGAAACAATCAGCCCCAGCATTTT
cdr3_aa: CASSSTGNNQPQHF

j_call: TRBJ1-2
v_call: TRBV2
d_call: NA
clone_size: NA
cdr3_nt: TGTGCCAGCAGTGATGGGGGGAGATATGGCTACACCTTC
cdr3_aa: CASSDGGRYGYTF

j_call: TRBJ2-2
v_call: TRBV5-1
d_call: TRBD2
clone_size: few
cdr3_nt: TGCGCCAGCAGCTCATTAACTAGCGGCGGGGAGCTGTTTTTT
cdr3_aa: CASSSLTSGGELFF

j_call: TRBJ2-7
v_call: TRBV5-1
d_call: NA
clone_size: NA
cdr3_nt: TGCGCCAGCAGAGGTTCTGTCGGGAGCTACGAGCAGTACTTC
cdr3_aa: CASRGSVGSYEQYF

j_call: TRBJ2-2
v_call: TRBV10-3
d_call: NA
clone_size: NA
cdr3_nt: TGTGCCATCAGTGAGCACCCTACGAACACCGGGGAGCTGTTTTTT
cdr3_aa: CAISEHPTNTGELFF

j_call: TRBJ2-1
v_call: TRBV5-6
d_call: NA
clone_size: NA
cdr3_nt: TGTGCCAGCTCAGGTCGTGGCGAGCAGTTCTTC
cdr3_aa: CASSGRGEQFF

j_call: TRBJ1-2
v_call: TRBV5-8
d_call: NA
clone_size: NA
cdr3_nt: TGTGCCAGCAGCTTGAGGACGCCTTATGGCTACACCTTC
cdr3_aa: CASSLRTPYGYTF

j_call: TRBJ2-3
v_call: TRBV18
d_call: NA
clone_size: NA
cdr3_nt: TGTGCCAGCTCAAGGGACAAGACAGATACGCAGTATTTT
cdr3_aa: CASSRDKTDTQYF

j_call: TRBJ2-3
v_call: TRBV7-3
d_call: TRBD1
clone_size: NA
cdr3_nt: TGTGCCAGCAGTTTATCCGGGACAGGAAGTTTGGTAGGAACAGATACGCAGTATTTT
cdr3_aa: CASSLSGTGSLVGTDTQYF

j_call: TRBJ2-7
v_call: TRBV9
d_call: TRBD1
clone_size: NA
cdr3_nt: TGTGCCAGCAGCTTCCGGACAGGTGGTGGCTACGAGCAGTACTTC
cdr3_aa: CASSFRTGGGYEQYF

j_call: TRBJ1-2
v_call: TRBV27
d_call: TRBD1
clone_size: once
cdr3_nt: TGTGCCAGCAGTTTAAAAGGGAGGGGGCGAAGGAGCTACACCTTC
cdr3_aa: CASSLKGRGRRSYTF

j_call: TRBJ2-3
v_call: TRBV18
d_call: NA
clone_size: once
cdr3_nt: TGTGCCAGCTCACCAGGAACCACAGATACGCAGTATTTT
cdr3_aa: CASSPGTTDTQYF

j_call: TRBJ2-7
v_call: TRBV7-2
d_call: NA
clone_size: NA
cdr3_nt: TGTGCCAGCAGCCCGAGGACAGATTACGAGCAGTACTTC
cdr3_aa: CASSPRTDYEQYF

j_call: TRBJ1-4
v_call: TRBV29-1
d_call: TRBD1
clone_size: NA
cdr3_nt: TGCAGCGTTGCCCGGACAGGGCTCGGGGAAAAACTGTTTTTT
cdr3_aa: CSVARTGLGEKLFF

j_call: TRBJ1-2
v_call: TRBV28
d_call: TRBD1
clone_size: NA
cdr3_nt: TGTGCCAGCAGTTCGGTGGGACAGTCCTATGGCTACACCTTC
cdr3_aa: CASSSVGQSYGYTF

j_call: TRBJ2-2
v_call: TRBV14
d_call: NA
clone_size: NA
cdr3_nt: TGTGCCAGCAGTCGGGGCGGGATTGGGCCCGGGGAGCTGTTTTTT
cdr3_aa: CASSRGGIGPGELFF